This entry is about one TCR beta chain. Antigen specificity is unknown. The PCR employed 60 Vbeta primers together with 13 Jbeta primers. Only in-frame clones appear in the TCRdb table, and some are missing; sequencing was by immunoSEQ multiplex PCR. The sample includes about 55,000 clones. This specimen belongs to a study of cytomegalovirus exposure and HLA in healthy donors. V was pared by 6 bases and J by 1 base, with 9 bases between. The CDR3 covers 13 residues. The germline gives CDR1 MNHNY, CDR2 SVGAGI (reference sequence). General study findings and limits: Later work found most CMV-associated TCR beta chains apparently HLA-restricted.

Sequencing was carried out using PBMCs. This TCR derives from a man aged 45-65 years in good health and CMV-seropositive. The chain joins TRBV6-6 to TRBJ1-1; a weak D match, TRBD1 (6 bases). The CDR3 DNA is TGTGCCAGCAGAGAACAGGGGAACACTGAAGCTTTCTTT. Encoded protein: CASREQGNTEAFF.